The text below deals with one T cell receptor beta chain. Its antigen specificity is not known. No base quality values were provided; no much bigger clone lies one nucleotide off. Receptor libraries were prepared by the immunoSEQ multiplex PCR assay. T cell repertoires were profiled with deep sequencing of rearranged TCR beta loci together with multiparametric flow cytometry. The immuneACCESS repertoire file appears here via TCRdb, limited to in-frame rearrangements. These files lack a portion of the clones; in checked studies, under half of the deficit traces to unresolved V genes, and the cause of the others is not known. The sample data list roughly 25,000 clones, and roughly 89% of these were observed just once. The ten top clones hold 15% to 20% of the sample. This specimen comes from a study of lymphopenia after photon versus proton radiotherapy (dated by TCRdb to between 2018 and 2021). General notes on the study: In patients with gastrointestinal tumors who developed high-grade lymphopenia, the study compared the immunological effects of photon radiation therapy with those of proton radiation therapy. The cohort included some 20 patients with gastrointestinal tumors who developed lymphopenia after receiving either photon or proton therapy. The study aimed to characterize how the two radiation modalities differ in their impact on the immune system.

CDR1 MRHNA and CDR2 SNTAGT were looked up in the germline V gene. V is pared back by 3 bases and J by 0 bases, with 18 bases lying between the germline termini. The CDR3 starts with the cysteine, ends with the phenylalanine, and has 19 residues. Only CDR3 DNA is held: 57 bases, read in frame from base 1. Study-wide conclusions, independent of this receptor: Once the lymphocyte count had reached its nadir, the repertoires of photon-treated patients showed oligoclonal expansion, particularly of CD8+ Temra cells, and this expansion drove the decline in diversity. Relative stability during treatment was observed in proton-treated patients, whereas loss of naive T cells and TCR diversity and gain of effector/memory populations were observed in photon-treated patients. The authors looked at the survival association only in patients who died, and they framed better survival with proton therapy as a possibility rather than a demonstrated result. Across the cohort, among patients who died, a greater drop in TCR diversity after the nadir was inversely correlated with overall survival time.

This receptor was obtained from a man aged 50 or older with gastric cancer. This chain is built from TRBV6-4 and TRBJ2-6; the D gene is unclear. The specimen comprised peripheral blood, sampled from a patient treated with photon-based radiotherapy. The nucleotide sequence reads as follows: TGTGCCAGCAGTGAATTCCTAGGGTCCTCCGGCTCTGGGGCCAACGTCCTGACTTTC. Its protein is CASSEFLGSSGSGANVLTF.